This T cell receptor (beta chain) was retrieved from a study of blood T cell repertoires in COVID-19. Study-level information: Both acute and convalescent COVID-19 samples were obtained from the United States, Italy and Spain. In each case, the material was cDNA or gDNA derived from T cells, B-cell-depleted T cells, or PBMCs.

The J segment lost 6 bases and the V segment lost 3 bases, leaving 11 bases of the junction unmatched. The CDR3 sequence is 17 residues long. Germline assignment: CDR1 LGHDT and CDR2 YNNKEL (reference sequence). Study processing details: Amplified reference gene primers provided the basis for estimating nucleated cell counts. The repertoire was sequenced with immunoSEQ multiplex PCR; TCRdb's copy has only in-frame clones and lacks some. The DNA gave D and trimming, while V, J and clone size come from that table. The repertoire holds 180,000 or so clones, with roughly 84% as singletons. Material for sequencing was peripheral blood. This TCR was recovered from a woman of 80 years or more with acute or convalescent COVID-19. The V and J genes are TRBV3-1 (or the pseudogene TRBV3-2) and TRBJ2-3; 11 bases align to TRBD2. The CDR3 DNA reads as TGTGCCAGCAGCCATCCCGGGACTAGCGGATCCTGGGATACGCAGTATTTT. It codes for CASSHPGTSGSWDTQYF.